Sequencing of this TCR beta chain was carried out in a study of T cells in Graves' hyperthyroidism and ophthalmopathy. The source material, RNA transcripts, was used to amplify TCR beta CDR3 regions. HTBI primers drove first-round RT-PCR of the TCR CDR3. TCRdb fed the multiplex PCR reads into MiXCR, producing one record per CDR3 protein. The sample consists of 250,000 to 300,000 distinct CDR3 sequences, more than 10% of them appearing once. At least ten counts were recorded for this clonotype. A roughly 9.3 ml volume of fresh peripheral blood provided the PBMCs. This receptor was taken from a woman in her 30s with Graves' hyperthyroidism that later progressed to Graves' ophthalmopathy. Sequenced input: blood.

The CDR3 sequence is CASSHRTDLYEQYF. The CDR3 DNA reads as TGTGCCAGCAGTCACCGGACAGACCTCTACGAGCAGTACTTC. The genes are TRBV28 and TRBJ2-7; D perhaps matches TRBD1 (6 bases). CDR1 and CDR2 (germline): MDHEN, SYDVKM. Trimming shortened V by 5 bases and J by 3 bases, and 14 bases separated the two germline ends. CDR3 size: 14 residues.